The 26 T cell receptor beta chains presented below share a single source sample, sequenced in a study of shared clonotypes between healthy human individuals. Libraries were prepared by immunoSEQ multiplex PCR; TCRdb keeps only in-frame clonotypes and omits some of them. The data show roughly 500,000 clones, roughly 80% seen once. Sequenced material: PBMCs. The receptors shown here come from a middle-aged woman in good health. Some clones in this sample may be carry-over from other donors' samples.

In its sample, this clone was seen once. In nucleotides, the CDR3 is TGCGCCAGCAGCCAAGAGGCGACAGGGTGGGGCACTGAAGCTTTCTTT. This codes for CASSQEATGWGTEAFF. The chain is built from TRBV4-1 and TRBJ1-1; 7 bases are a match to TRBD1. In germline, CDR1 is MGHRA, CDR2 YSYEKL. J lost 4 bases, V lost 0 bases, and 8 bases had no gene match. This CDR3 spans 16 amino acids.

The rearrangement uses TRBV9 and TRBJ2-7; the D is unclear. The CDR3 is 15 residues long. Trimming removed 0 bases at V and 6 bases at J, with 16 bases between. From germline, CDR1 is SGDLS and CDR2 YYNGEE. The CDR3 here is CASSVVGGNLREQYF. The CDR3 nucleotides read TGTGCCAGCAGCGTAGTCGGTGGAAACCTACGCGAGCAGTACTTC.

This chain connects TRBV6-4 to TRBJ2-3; a weak D match, TRBD1 (6 bases). The CDR3 spans 14 residues. V was shortened by 0 bases and J by 10 bases, with 14 bases between the two germline ends. Germline V lookup: CDR1 MRHNA, CDR2 SNTAGT. CDR3 in amino acids: CASSDSGEGEPQYF. The DNA of the CDR3 is TGTGCCAGCAGTGACTCGGGCGAGGGGGAGCCGCAGTATTTT.

This clone showed up just a few times. This chain joins TRBV7-6 and TRBJ2-7; D perhaps matches TRBD2 (7 bases). Germline lookup yields CDR1 SGHVS and CDR2 FNYEAQ. The CDR3 runs to 15 residues. Trimming shortened V by 1 base and J by 3 bases, and 13 bases separated the two germline ends. This chain's CDR3 is CASSLGGGGFYEQYF. The CDR3 DNA sequence: TGTGCCAGCAGCTTAGGTGGCGGGGGCTTCTACGAGCAGTACTTC.

J is TRBJ2-1 and V is TRBV10-3; 7 bases align to TRBD2. Germline CDR1 ENHRY, CDR2 SYGVKD. The CDR3 sequence is 15 residues long. Unmatched junction bases numbered 7, after V lost 3 bases and J lost 5 bases. DNA of the CDR3: TGTGCCATCAGTGATAGAGGGGAGGGTCACAATGAGCAGTTCTTC. It is translated as CAISDRGEGHNEQFF.

J is TRBJ2-4 and V is TRBV6-6; D is tentatively TRBD1 or TRBD2 (6 bases each). V was cut by 2 bases and J by 7 bases, with 15 bases left in between. The CDR3 has 15 amino acids. Looked up from germline, CDR1 is MNHNY and CDR2 is SVGAGI (reference sequence). The CDR3 DNA follows: TGTGCCAGCAGTTACCGGGCAGGGGAGGAGAACATTCAGTACTTC. This gives the protein CASSYRAGEENIQYF.

The gene calls are TRBV7-9 and TRBJ2-7; D possibly corresponds to TRBD2 (6 bases). The ends were cut back, 6 bases at V and 5 bases at J, with 20 bases in the middle. The CDR3 sequence is 15 residues long. Germline CDR1 and CDR2: SEHNR and FQNEAQ (reference sequence). For the CDR3, the DNA is TGTGCCAGCAGACCCTACGGGGGAGGAGAGGACGAGCAGTACTTC. Amino acids: CASRPYGGGEDEQYF. The full variable domain, completed using reference TRBV7-9 and TRBJ2-7, is DTGVSQNPRHKITKRGQNVTFRCDPISEHNRLYWYRQTLGQGPEFLTYFQNEAQLEKSRLLSDRFSAERPKGSFSTLEIQRTEQGDSAMYLCASRPYGGGEDEQYFGPGTRLTVT.

The V gene is TRBV19, the J gene TRBJ2-7; D unresolved. The CDR3 is 11 residues long. Germline V gene lookup returns CDR1 LNHDA and CDR2 SQIVND (reference sequence). The V end was cut by 4 bases, the J end by 7 bases, with 8 bases between. The CDR3 coding sequence is TGTGCCAGTAGTAGCCTGAGGGAGCAGTACTTC. It codes for CASSSLREQYF.

V usage is TRBV10-3 and J usage is TRBJ2-2; 12 nucleotides agree with TRBD2. V lost 6 bases, J lost 5 bases, and 1 base stayed unmatched. The CDR3 spans 14 residues. Germline loops: CDR1 ENHRY, CDR2 SYGVKD. This CDR3 reads CAISGTSGTGELFF. CDR3 coding DNA: TGTGCCATCAGCGGGACTAGCGGGACCGGGGAGCTGTTTTTT.

The genes are TRBV28 and TRBJ1-2, with TRBD1 identical over 8 bases. The CDR3 sequence is 16 residues long. V dropped 3 bases and J dropped 6; count of bases not matched to a gene: 12. Germline V lookup: CDR1 MDHEN, CDR2 SYDVKM. This chain's CDR3 is CASSFRWKRQGHGYTF. The CDR3 DNA is TGTGCCAGCAGTTTCCGCTGGAAAAGACAGGGGCATGGCTACACCTTC.

The chain employs TRBV18 and TRBJ2-7, with D possibly matching TRBD1 (6 bases). The V gene lost 3 bases and the J gene lost 7 bases, with 16 bases spanning the gap. Germline CDR1 is KGHSH and CDR2 is LQKENI. The CDR3 spans 14 residues. The CDR3 DNA is TGTGCCAGCTCACCCCGGGACACTGGGGAGGAGCAGTACTTC. Amino acid sequence: CASSPRDTGEEQYF.

The V and J genes are TRBV5-4 and TRBJ2-1; 8 nucleotides match TRBD2. Germline loops: CDR1 SGHNT, CDR2 YYREEE (reference sequence). The trim removed 6 bases at V and 7 bases at J, leaving 12 bases unmatched. The CDR3 is 15 amino acids. CDR3 loop: CASTTTPAGENEQFF. The DNA for the CDR3 is TGTGCCAGCACCACGACGCCAGCGGGGGAAAATGAGCAGTTCTTC.

The chain joins TRBV21-1 to TRBJ1-5. TRBV21-1 has pseudogene status. This CDR3 region has 19 residues. Here the CDR3 DNA reads TGTGCCAGCAGCTGCGGGCGGATCGGGCCCCTTTATAGCAATCAGCCCCAGCATTTT. Protein sequence: CASSCGRIGPLYSNQPQHF.

The chain couples TRBV7-9 to TRBJ1-1; 7 nucleotides agree with TRBD1. Looked up from germline, CDR1 is SEHNR and CDR2 is FQNEAQ (reference sequence). There are 16 residues in the CDR3. Trimming cost V 5 bases and J 4 bases; bases outside gene matches: 13. For the CDR3, the DNA is TGTGCCAGCAGCCAAGGGGGTGGGCGACAGGGCACTGAAGCTTTCTTT. Its protein is CASSQGGGRQGTEAFF. The full variable domain, in which reference TRBV7-9 and TRBJ1-1 provide the parts outside the CDR3, is DTGVSQNPRHKITKRGQNVTFRCDPISEHNRLYWYRQTLGQGPEFLTYFQNEAQLEKSRLLSDRFSAERPKGSFSTLEIQRTEQGDSAMYLCASSQGGGRQGTEAFFGQGTRLTVV.

V gene TRBV10-3 combines with J gene TRBJ2-7, with a weak D call TRBD2 (7 bases). The CDR3 runs to 15 residues. Germline assignment: CDR1 ENHRY and CDR2 SYGVKD. V was pared by 3 bases and J by 1 base, with 13 bases between. CDR3 in amino acids: CAISERGRASYEQYF. CDR3 DNA sequence: TGTGCCATCAGTGAAAGGGGGAGGGCGTCCTACGAGCAGTACTTC.

V and J are TRBV6-1 and TRBJ2-2; 12 bases match TRBD1. The CDR3 is made up of 15 amino acids. V shed 6 bases and J 2 bases; nucleotides not matched to a gene: 1. Germline V CDR1 and CDR2: MNHNS, SASEGT. DNA of the CDR3: TGTGCCAGCAGGGGGACAGGGGGCAACACCGGGGAGCTGTTTTTT. Amino acids: CASRGTGGNTGELFF.

The genes are TRBV27 and TRBJ2-7, with TRBD1 matching 7 bases. Germline V gene lookup returns CDR1 MNHEY and CDR2 SMNVEV (reference sequence). The length of the CDR3 is 15 residues. V gave up 2 bases and J gave up 5 bases; unmatched junction bases: 9. The chain's CDR3 is CASSLRTGSRHEQYF. CDR3 sequence (DNA): TGTGCCAGCAGTTTACGGACAGGATCGAGGCACGAGCAGTACTTC.

This clone showed up just a few times. The chain recombines TRBV2 with TRBJ1-3; D possibly corresponds to TRBD1 (6 bases). The CDR3 is 14 residues long. Germline CDR1 SNHLY, CDR2 FYNNEI. The V and J ends lost 5 bases and 0 bases respectively, with 8 bases between them. CDR3 loop: CASSTGNSGNTIYF. The CDR3 region has the DNA TGTGCCAGCAGTACAGGGAACTCTGGAAACACCATATATTTT.

V and J are TRBV4-1 and TRBJ1-1; 8 nucleotides match TRBD1. The CDR3 sequence is 15 residues long. CDR1 MGHRA and CDR2 YSYEKL come from the germline V gene. The trim removed 2 bases at V and 1 base at J, leaving 3 bases unmatched. As DNA, the CDR3 is TGCGCCAGCAGCCAAACCGGGACAGGGAACACTGAAGCTTTCTTT. Its protein product is CASSQTGTGNTEAFF.

The chain is built from TRBV11-2 and TRBJ1-1; no clear D gene. The CDR3 extends over 15 amino acids. The germline V gene encodes CDR1 SGHAT and CDR2 FQNNGV. V lost 5 bases to trimming and J lost 7 bases, with 20 bases between them. The CDR3 region is CASSPSPGTRLEAFF. The CDR3 DNA reads TGTGCCAGCAGCCCTTCCCCGGGAACCCGACTTGAAGCTTTCTTT.

This chain uses TRBV7-2 with TRBJ2-1; no reliable D call. This CDR3 has 13 amino acids. The V end lost 0 bases, the J end lost 9 bases, and 9 bases lay between the germline ends. Germline V gene sequence: CDR1 SGHTA, CDR2 FQGNSA. The CDR3 DNA reads as TGTGCCAGCAGCTTAGCTCCCGGCGGTGAGCAGTTCTTC. Residues: CASSLAPGGEQFF.

The V and J genes are TRBV18 and TRBJ2-3; D is tentatively TRBD1 or TRBD2 (6 bases each). CDR1 is KGHSH, CDR2 LQKENI, per germline. This CDR3 comprises 14 residues. With 1 base removed from V and 9 bases from J, the gap between germline ends came to 14 bases. The CDR3 here is CASSPRGAAQTQYF. CDR3 bases: TGTGCCAGCTCACCACGGGGGGCGGCGCAGACGCAGTATTTT. The full variable domain, completed using reference TRBV18 and TRBJ2-3, is NAGVMQNPRHLVRRRGQEARLRCSPMKGHSHVYWYRQLPEEGLKFMVYLQKENIIDESGMPKERFSAEFPKEGPSILRIQQVVRGDSAAYFCASSPRGAAQTQYFGPGTRLTVL.

Concerning this clone itself: A far larger clone is one base from this, pointing to a likely read error. The rearrangement uses TRBV6-1 and TRBJ1-5; D gene uncertain. The CDR3 is 13 residues long. Trimming stripped 3 bases from V and 0 bases from J, with 3 bases between. The germline gives CDR1 MNHNS, CDR2 SASEGT. CDR3 nucleotide sequence: TGTGCCAGCAGTGACAATAGCAATCAGCCCCAGCATTTT. Translating it yields CASSDNSNQPQHF.

This clone appeared a few times. V usage is TRBV5-1 and J usage is TRBJ1-2, with D perhaps matching TRBD1 (5 bases). V lost 0 bases and J 3 bases, leaving 15 bases between the germline ends. Germline CDR1 reads SGHRS; CDR2 reads YFSETQ. The CDR3 totals 16 residues. The CDR3: CASSLGGTGSYYGYTF. CDR3 sequence (DNA): TGCGCCAGCAGCTTGGGAGGGACGGGATCTTACTATGGCTACACCTTC.

J is TRBJ2-2 and V is TRBV6-4, with 7 positions matching TRBD2. The V gene's germline CDR1 is MRHNA and CDR2 SNTAGT. The CDR3 runs 16 residues. With 2 bases clipped from V and 2 bases from J, the junction kept 5 bases outside the gene matches. The CDR3 DNA reads as TGTGCCAGCAGTGACGAAGGGACTACCAACACCGGGGAGCTGTTTTTT. Its protein is CASSDEGTTNTGELFF.

The V call is TRBV2, the J call TRBJ2-3; TRBD2 agrees at 10 bases. The V gene's germline CDR1 is SNHLY and CDR2 FYNNEI. This CDR3 has 14 residues. V shed 11 bases, J shed 1 base, and the junction held 6 bases outside the gene matches. The CDR3 region is CAVRGTSGTDTQYF. The DNA for the CDR3 is TGTGCCGTGAGGGGGACTAGCGGCACAGATACGCAGTATTTT.